A single sample gave rise to the 3 T cell receptor beta chains below, sequenced in a study of glioma-infiltrating T cells after dendritic cell vaccination. Time point denoted: after dendritic cell vaccination, including at tumor progression/relapse. Clones were read by immunoSEQ multiplex PCR, and TCRdb kept only the in-frame ones, dropping some. The sample includes 55,000 to 75,000 clones, approximately 80% of them seen just once. The material sequenced was blood, taken after dendritic cell vaccination. These receptors were obtained from a human donor with glioblastoma.

CDR3 in DNA: TGCGCCAGCAGCTTCCCGTATGGCGAGCAGTTCTTC. Protein product: CASSFPYGEQFF. V usage is TRBV5-1 and J usage is TRBJ2-1; D is unclear. V lost 2 bases to trimming and J lost 10 bases, with 10 bases between them. Germline V CDR1 and CDR2: SGHRS, YFSETQ. The CDR3 is 12 residues long. Based on the CDR3 plus reference TRBV5-1 and TRBJ2-1, the full variable domain is KAGVTQTPRYLIKTRGQQVTLSCSPISGHRSVSWYQQTPGQGLQFLFEYFSETQRNKGNFPGRFSGRQFSNSRSEMNVSTLELGDSALYLCASSFPYGEQFFGPGTRLTVL.

The V call is TRBV7-9, the J call TRBJ2-5, with D uncertain. The length of the CDR3 is 14 residues. V lost 5 bases, J lost 3 bases, and 13 bases lay in between. Germline V gene data show CDR1 as SEHNR and CDR2 as FQNEAQ (reference sequence). The CDR3 bases are TGTGCCAGCAGCACTACCCGAGTGAAAGAGACCCAGTACTTC. It codes for CASSTTRVKETQYF.

V is TRBV7-9 and J is TRBJ2-2; D perhaps matches TRBD1 (6 bases). CDR3 length equals 15 residues. Between the trimmed V and J ends, which lost 5 bases and 4 bases, there was a span of 14 bases. Germline CDR1 is SEHNR and CDR2 is FQNEAQ (reference sequence). The CDR3 DNA reads as TGTGCCAGCAGCCCCGGGACACCAGTCACCGGGGAGCTGTTTTTT. It specifies CASSPGTPVTGELFF.